This TCR beta chain derives from a study of T cell responses to AZD1222 COVID-19 vaccine. Points on this clone: No antigen is known for it.

Findings and limits, study-wide: Mapped onto spike, vaccine-associated CD4 TCRs spanned it and were dominant at 160-218 and 743-854.

This CDR3 has 16 amino acids. V lost 3 bases, J lost 6 bases, and 20 bases lay in between. Germline lookup yields CDR1 LGHDT and CDR2 YNNKEL (reference sequence). The data were produced by immunoSEQ multiplex PCR, yet TCRdb's version contains in-frame clones alone and is incomplete. The table shows about 200,000 clones, with about 92% occurring only once. The origin of this receptor is an adult in good health. The V call is TRBV3-1 (or the pseudogene TRBV3-2), the J call TRBJ1-2; D uncertain. Sample: peripheral blood, taken on day 0 of MenACWY control vaccination. Written as DNA, the CDR3 is TGTGCCAGCAGCCAGGCCACTCGGAAAGAGCAGGATGGCTACACCTTC. It yields the protein CASSQATRKEQDGYTF.